Listed below are T cell receptor beta chains from one sample, sequenced in a study of CD8 T cells in ankylosing spondylitis. TCRdb independently ran MiXCR on the 5' RACE reads; one entry per CDR3 protein. The table records roughly 700,000 distinct CDR3 sequences, under 20% of them present only once. What was sequenced was blood, either unsorted or a sorted T cell fraction (not recorded which). Receptor source: a male donor with ankylosing spondylitis. Both conserved end residues are part of each CDR3. The order of the fields is D gene, J gene, V gene, clone size, CDR3 protein, CDR3 DNA. D genes are given only for firm matches. Only part of the rows carry a size: once, few, many, or a class if the clone is expanded.

d_gene: TRBD1; j_gene: TRBJ1-1; v_gene: TRBV6-6; abundance: NA; CDR3aa: CASSPARQGEAFF; CDR3nt: TGTGCCAGCAGTCCAGCTAGACAGGGCGAAGCTTTCTTT
d_gene: TRBD2; j_gene: TRBJ2-1; v_gene: TRBV12-3/TRBV12-4; abundance: NA; CDR3aa: CASSTPSGGFDEQFF; CDR3nt: TGTGCCAGCAGTACACCTAGCGGGGGGTTCGATGAGCAGTTCTTC
d_gene: TRBD1; j_gene: TRBJ1-2; v_gene: TRBV20-1; abundance: NA; CDR3aa: CSARDRGTGIIGYTF; CDR3nt: TGCAGTGCTAGAGATCGGGGGACAGGGATTATCGGCTACACCTTC
d_gene: NA; j_gene: TRBJ2-7; v_gene: TRBV30; abundance: few; CDR3aa: CAWSGGRGDEQYF; CDR3nt: TGTGCCTGGAGTGGGGGCAGGGGAGACGAGCAGTACTTC
d_gene: NA; j_gene: TRBJ1-1; v_gene: TRBV25-1; abundance: NA; CDR3aa: CASSGVEGGYTEAFF; CDR3nt: TGTGCCAGCAGTGGGGTGGAAGGGGGTTACACTGAAGCTTTCTTT
d_gene: NA; j_gene: TRBJ1-4; v_gene: TRBV5-1; abundance: few; CDR3aa: CASSLSGGVEKLFF; CDR3nt: TGCGCCAGCAGCTTATCGGGGGGCGTTGAAAAACTGTTTTTT
d_gene: NA; j_gene: TRBJ2-7; v_gene: TRBV3-1; abundance: NA; CDR3aa: CASSQRPYEQYF; CDR3nt: TGTGCCAGCAGCCAAAGACCCTACGAGCAGTACTTC
d_gene: NA; j_gene: TRBJ1-1; v_gene: TRBV27; abundance: few; CDR3aa: CASSTHGQNTEAFF; CDR3nt: TGTGCCAGCAGTACCCACGGACAGAACACTGAAGCTTTCTTT
d_gene: TRBD1; j_gene: TRBJ2-1; v_gene: TRBV7-9; abundance: NA; CDR3aa: CASSLRSGTGDNEQFF; CDR3nt: TGTGCCAGCAGCTTAAGGTCTGGGACAGGAGACAATGAGCAGTTCTTC
d_gene: TRBD1; j_gene: TRBJ1-1; v_gene: TRBV6-5; abundance: few; CDR3aa: CASSYSRGRAFF; CDR3nt: TGTGCCAGCAGTTACAGCAGGGGGAGAGCTTTCTTT
d_gene: TRBD1; j_gene: TRBJ1-2; v_gene: TRBV10-3; abundance: NA; CDR3aa: CAISERTGRYGYTF; CDR3nt: TGTGCCATCAGTGAGAGGACAGGGAGATATGGCTACACCTTC
d_gene: TRBD2; j_gene: TRBJ2-5; v_gene: TRBV12-3/TRBV12-4; abundance: NA; CDR3aa: CASSRTSGRVRGETQYF; CDR3nt: TGTGCCAGCAGTAGGACTAGCGGGAGGGTACGGGGAGAGACCCAGTACTTC
d_gene: NA; j_gene: TRBJ2-5; v_gene: TRBV24-1; abundance: few; CDR3aa: CATSDPGHLQETQYF; CDR3nt: TGTGCCACCAGTGATCCGGGACACCTTCAAGAGACCCAGTACTTC
d_gene: NA; j_gene: TRBJ1-5; v_gene: TRBV3-1; abundance: NA; CDR3aa: CASSSGPSLGQPQHF; CDR3nt: TGTGCCAGCAGCTCGGGACCCTCCCTGGGTCAGCCCCAGCATTTT
d_gene: TRBD2; j_gene: TRBJ2-5; v_gene: TRBV28; abundance: NA; CDR3aa: CASSPRGVARREETQYF; CDR3nt: TGTGCCAGCAGTCCCCGGGGGGTTGCGAGAAGGGAAGAGACCCAGTACTTC
d_gene: NA; j_gene: TRBJ2-7; v_gene: TRBV4-2; abundance: NA; CDR3aa: CASSQGFSSDEQYF; CDR3nt: TGTGCCAGCAGCCAAGGTTTCTCGAGCGACGAGCAGTACTTC
d_gene: NA; j_gene: TRBJ1-5; v_gene: TRBV29-1; abundance: NA; CDR3aa: CSVGRGRQPQHF; CDR3nt: TGCAGCGTTGGTCGGGGACGTCAGCCCCAGCATTTT
d_gene: NA; j_gene: TRBJ1-1; v_gene: TRBV5-1; abundance: NA; CDR3aa: CASTFWGWTTEAFF; CDR3nt: TGCGCCAGCACGTTTTGGGGGTGGACGACTGAAGCTTTCTTT
d_gene: TRBD1; j_gene: TRBJ1-4; v_gene: TRBV3-1; abundance: NA; CDR3aa: CASSQVGTAEKLFF; CDR3nt: TGTGCCAGCAGCCAAGTGGGGACAGCGGAAAAACTGTTTTTT
d_gene: TRBD2; j_gene: TRBJ2-1; v_gene: TRBV6-2/TRBV6-3; abundance: NA; CDR3aa: CASSRLAGGDEQFF; CDR3nt: TGTGCCAGCAGTCGACTAGCGGGAGGGGATGAGCAGTTCTTC
d_gene: TRBD1; j_gene: TRBJ2-2; v_gene: TRBV29-1; abundance: NA; CDR3aa: CSVKGANTGELFF; CDR3nt: TGCAGCGTCAAGGGGGCCAACACCGGGGAGCTGTTTTTT
d_gene: NA; j_gene: TRBJ2-5; v_gene: TRBV20-1; abundance: NA; CDR3aa: CSATKDGGETQYF; CDR3nt: TGCAGTGCCACCAAGGACGGAGGAGAGACCCAGTACTTC
d_gene: NA; j_gene: TRBJ2-5; v_gene: TRBV14; abundance: NA; CDR3aa: CASSARPETQYF; CDR3nt: TGTGCCAGCAGCGCAAGACCGGAGACCCAGTACTTC
d_gene: NA; j_gene: TRBJ2-7; v_gene: TRBV4-2; abundance: NA; CDR3aa: CASSQDGERVNEQYF; CDR3nt: TGTGCCAGCAGCCAAGACGGGGAGAGGGTCAACGAGCAGTACTTC
d_gene: NA; j_gene: TRBJ1-2; v_gene: TRBV6-1; abundance: NA; CDR3aa: CASSDYGGGGYTF; CDR3nt: TGTGCCAGCAGTGACTACGGAGGTGGCGGCTACACCTTC
d_gene: NA; j_gene: TRBJ1-6; v_gene: TRBV4-3; abundance: many; CDR3aa: CASSQDSGLTSPLHF; CDR3nt: TGCGCCAGCAGCCAAGACTCCGGGTTGACTTCACCCCTCCACTTT
d_gene: NA; j_gene: TRBJ2-6; v_gene: TRBV7-2; abundance: NA; CDR3aa: CASSLEAQANVLTF; CDR3nt: TGTGCCAGCAGCTTAGAGGCCCAGGCCAACGTCCTGACTTTC
d_gene: TRBD2; j_gene: TRBJ2-1; v_gene: TRBV20-1; abundance: many; CDR3aa: CSAPGTSDYYEQFF; CDR3nt: TGCAGTGCCCCAGGGACTAGCGACTACTATGAGCAGTTCTTC
d_gene: NA; j_gene: TRBJ1-1; v_gene: TRBV20-1; abundance: few; CDR3aa: CSAPLGADEAFF; CDR3nt: TGCAGTGCCCCCCTGGGGGCCGATGAAGCTTTCTTT
d_gene: NA; j_gene: TRBJ2-6; v_gene: TRBV7-6; abundance: many; CDR3aa: CASSLVSGSGANVLTF; CDR3nt: TGTGCCAGCAGCTTAGTGTCGGGCTCTGGGGCCAACGTCCTGACTTTC
d_gene: TRBD1; j_gene: TRBJ1-3; v_gene: TRBV12-3/TRBV12-4; abundance: NA; CDR3aa: CASRETGGGNTIYF; CDR3nt: TGTGCCAGCAGAGAGACAGGGGGTGGAAACACCATATATTTT
d_gene: TRBD2; j_gene: TRBJ2-1; v_gene: TRBV5-1; abundance: NA; CDR3aa: CASSLGQRGGHNEQFF; CDR3nt: TGCGCCAGCAGCTTGGGCCAGCGGGGGGGCCACAATGAGCAGTTCTTC
d_gene: NA; j_gene: TRBJ2-5; v_gene: TRBV20-1; abundance: few; CDR3aa: CSAFRTTETQYF; CDR3nt: TGCAGTGCTTTTCGGACTACAGAGACCCAGTACTTC
d_gene: NA; j_gene: TRBJ2-3; v_gene: TRBV28; abundance: few; CDR3aa: CATLRGGFTDTQYF; CDR3nt: TGTGCCACCCTGAGGGGGGGCTTTACAGATACGCAGTATTTT
d_gene: NA; j_gene: TRBJ2-5; v_gene: TRBV28; abundance: NA; CDR3aa: CASRGSETQYF; CDR3nt: TGTGCCAGCAGGGGTTCGGAGACCCAGTACTTC
d_gene: NA; j_gene: TRBJ2-3; v_gene: TRBV12-3/TRBV12-4; abundance: NA; CDR3aa: CASRPGLTTDTQYF; CDR3nt: TGTGCCAGCAGGCCGGGACTCACCACAGATACGCAGTATTTT
d_gene: NA; j_gene: TRBJ2-7; v_gene: TRBV13; abundance: NA; CDR3aa: CASSHYRDEQYF; CDR3nt: TGTGCCAGCAGCCACTACAGGGACGAGCAGTACTTC
d_gene: TRBD2; j_gene: TRBJ2-3; v_gene: TRBV5-1; abundance: few; CDR3aa: CASSAGRTSGLDTQYF; CDR3nt: TGCGCCAGCAGCGCAGGGAGGACTAGCGGGTTAGATACGCAGTATTTT
d_gene: TRBD2; j_gene: TRBJ2-2; v_gene: TRBV7-7; abundance: few; CDR3aa: CASSLREGPGELFF; CDR3nt: TGTGCCAGCAGCTTACGGGAGGGCCCCGGGGAGCTGTTTTTT
d_gene: TRBD2; j_gene: TRBJ2-7; v_gene: TRBV27; abundance: NA; CDR3aa: CASSFGGVQSREQYF; CDR3nt: TGTGCCAGCAGTTTTGGGGGGGTACAGTCCCGAGAGCAGTACTTC